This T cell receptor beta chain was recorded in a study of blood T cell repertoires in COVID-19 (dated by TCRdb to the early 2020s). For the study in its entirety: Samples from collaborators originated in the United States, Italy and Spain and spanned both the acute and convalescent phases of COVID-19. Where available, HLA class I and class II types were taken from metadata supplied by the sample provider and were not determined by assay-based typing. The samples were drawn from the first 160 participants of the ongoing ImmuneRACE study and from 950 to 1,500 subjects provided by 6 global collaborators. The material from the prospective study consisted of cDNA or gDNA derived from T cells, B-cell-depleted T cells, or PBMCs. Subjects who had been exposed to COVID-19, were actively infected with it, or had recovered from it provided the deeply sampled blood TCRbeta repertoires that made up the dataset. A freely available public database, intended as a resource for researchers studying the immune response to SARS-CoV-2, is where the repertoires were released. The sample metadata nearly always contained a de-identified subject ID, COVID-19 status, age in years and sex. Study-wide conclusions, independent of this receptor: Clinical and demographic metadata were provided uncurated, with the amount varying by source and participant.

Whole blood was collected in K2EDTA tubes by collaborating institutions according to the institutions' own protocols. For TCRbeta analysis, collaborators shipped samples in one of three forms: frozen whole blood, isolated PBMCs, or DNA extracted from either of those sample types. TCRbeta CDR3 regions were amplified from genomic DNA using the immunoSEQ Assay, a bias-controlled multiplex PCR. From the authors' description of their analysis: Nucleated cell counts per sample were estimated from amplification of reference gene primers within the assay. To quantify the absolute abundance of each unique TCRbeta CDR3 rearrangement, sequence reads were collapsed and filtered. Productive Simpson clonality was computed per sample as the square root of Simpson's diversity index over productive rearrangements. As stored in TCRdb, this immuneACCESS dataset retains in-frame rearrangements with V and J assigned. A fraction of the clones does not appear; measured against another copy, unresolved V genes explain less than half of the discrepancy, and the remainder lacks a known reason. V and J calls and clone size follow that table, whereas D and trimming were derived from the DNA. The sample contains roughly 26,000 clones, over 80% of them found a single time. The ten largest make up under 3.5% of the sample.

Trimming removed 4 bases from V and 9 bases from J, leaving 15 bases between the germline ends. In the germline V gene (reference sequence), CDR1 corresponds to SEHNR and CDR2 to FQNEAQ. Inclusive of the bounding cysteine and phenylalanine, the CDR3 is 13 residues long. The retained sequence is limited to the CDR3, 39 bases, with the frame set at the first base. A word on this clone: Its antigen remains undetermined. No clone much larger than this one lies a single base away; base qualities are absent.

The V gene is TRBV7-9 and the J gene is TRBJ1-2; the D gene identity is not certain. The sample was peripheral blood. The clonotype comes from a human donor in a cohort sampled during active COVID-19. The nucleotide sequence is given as TGTGCCAGCAGCTGGGCTCGGGAAGAGCGCTACACCTTC. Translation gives CASSWAREERYTF.